What follows are 5 T cell receptor beta chains derived from one specimen sequenced in a study of monozygotic twins with inflammatory bowel disease. TCRdb reprocessed the 5' RACE reads and stores each CDR3 protein as one record, lacking DNA. This sample contains fewer than 550,000 distinct CDR3 sequences. The specimen sequenced was blood. The receptors come from a human donor with ulcerative colitis or Crohn's disease, or a healthy co-twin of an affected twin (not recorded which).

J is TRBJ2-2 and V is TRBV5-1; the D gene TCRdb calls, TRBD2, cannot be checked with no DNA. Germline V gene sequence: CDR1 SGHRS, CDR2 YFSETQ. CDR3 size: 17 residues. The CDR3 region is CASSLYQGTSNTGELFF.

The V call is TRBV9, the J call TRBJ2-5; there is no DNA to check the TCRdb D call of TRBD1. This CDR3 has 14 residues. CDR1 is SGDLS and CDR2 is YYNGEE in the germline V gene. The CDR3 sequence: CASSVTGIGETQYF. The variable domain in full, completed from reference TRBV9 and TRBJ2-5, reads DSGVTQTPKHLITATGQRVTLRCSPRSGDLSVYWYQQSLDQGLQFLIQYYNGEERAKGNILERFSAQQFPDLHSELNLSSLELGDSALYFCASSVTGIGETQYFGPGTRLLVL.

This chain joins TRBV20-1 and TRBJ2-5; TCRdb designates TRBD1, a call that cannot be tested without DNA. The CDR3 runs to 14 residues. Germline CDR1 and CDR2: DFQATT and SNEGSKA (reference sequence). The CDR3 protein is CSSKRGGWQETQYF.

This chain uses TRBV20-1 with TRBJ2-1. The CDR3 has 14 residues. CDR1 and CDR2 (germline): DFQATT, SNEGSKA (reference sequence). The CDR3: CSARDLSGYNEQFF.

The chain links TRBV5-1 to TRBJ2-3. Germline CDR1 and CDR2: SGHRS and YFSETQ. This CDR3 is built from 15 residues. CDR3 sequence reads: CASSLGSIQADTQYF. The complete variable domain, with remaining parts taken from reference TRBV5-1 and TRBJ2-3, reads KAGVTQTPRYLIKTRGQQVTLSCSPISGHRSVSWYQQTPGQGLQFLFEYFSETQRNKGNFPGRFSGRQFSNSRSEMNVSTLELGDSALYLCASSLGSIQADTQYFGPGTRLTVL.